These T cell receptor beta chains were read from a single sample in a study of cytotoxic CD8 clonotypes in ibrutinib-treated CLL. The method was immunoSEQ multiplex PCR; TCRdb's version includes in-frame clones alone and lacks a portion of them. Among about 250,000 clones, roughly 74% were seen once, and the ten largest hold less than 20%. Sequences were derived from PBMCs, sampled after 24 months of ibrutinib treatment. Receptors originate from a human donor with chronic lymphocytic leukemia. Both conserved end residues are part of each CDR3. Fields, in order: D gene, clone size, J gene, V gene, CDR3 protein, CDR3 DNA. The D gene is left open where the match is weak. Some rows have no size entry. The others give once, few or many, or a class for an expanded clone.

>NA|many|TRBJ2-7|TRBV21-1
CASSPRRNRGPFYEQYF
TGTGCCAGCAGCCCGCGCCGAAACAGGGGACCATTCTACGAGCAGTACTTC
>NA|NA|TRBJ1-3|TRBV29-1
CSVIILDGGNTIYF
TGCAGCGTCATTATCCTCGACGGAGGAAACACCATATATTTT
>TRBD2|few|TRBJ2-5|TRBV29-1
CSVRTSGKETQYF
TGCAGCGTGAGGACTAGCGGTAAAGAGACCCAGTACTTC
>TRBD1|NA|TRBJ2-1|TRBV5-6
CASSLATGTGLIDEQFF
TGTGCCAGCAGCTTGGCCACCGGGACAGGGTTGATTGATGAGCAGTTCTTC
>NA|NA|TRBJ1-3|TRBV4-1
CASSQDMASSGNTIYF
TGCGCCAGCAGCCAAGATATGGCCAGCTCTGGAAACACCATATATTTT
>NA|NA|TRBJ1-5|TRBV27
CASSQQRSNQPQHF
TGTGCCAGCAGTCAACAGAGGAGCAATCAGCCCCAGCATTTT
>NA|NA|TRBJ2-7|TRBV27
CASSLGRTYEQYF
TGTGCCAGCAGTTTGGGGCGGACCTACGAGCAGTACTTC
>TRBD2|NA|TRBJ2-5|TRBV4-2
CASSLRRTSGEETQYF
TGTGCCAGCAGCCTAAGGAGGACTAGCGGTGAAGAGACCCAGTACTTC
>NA|NA|TRBJ1-4|TRBV30
CAWSYGVGEKLFF
TGTGCCTGGAGCTACGGGGTGGGTGAAAAACTGTTTTTT
>TRBD2|few|TRBJ2-1|TRBV5-4
CASSFPLAGGPIGQFF
TGTGCCAGCAGCTTTCCTCTAGCGGGAGGGCCTATCGGTCAGTTCTTC
>NA|NA|TRBJ2-1|TRBV5-1
CASSLDRVIDNEQFF
TGCGCCAGCAGCTTGGACAGGGTCATCGACAATGAGCAGTTCTTC
>NA|NA|TRBJ2-7|TRBV21-1
CASSTGQFYEQYF
TGTGCCAGCAGCACAGGACAGTTCTACGAGCAGTACTTC
>NA|NA|TRBJ1-2|TRBV9
CASSVLQGYGYTF
TGTGCCAGCAGCGTTTTACAGGGTTATGGCTACACCTTC
>NA|NA|TRBJ1-1|TRBV6-5
CASRRSNTEAFF
TGTGCCAGCAGGCGCAGTAACACTGAAGCTTTCTTT
>TRBD1|NA|TRBJ1-4|TRBV7-9
CASSRQGGDEKLFF
TGTGCCAGCAGCCGACAGGGTGGGGATGAAAAACTGTTTTTT
>NA|NA|TRBJ2-6|TRBV7-9
CASSLDPGQGGPGANVLTF
TGTGCCAGCAGCTTAGATCCCGGCCAGGGGGGTCCTGGGGCCAACGTCCTGACTTTC
>NA|NA|TRBJ2-7|TRBV7-4
CASSLTGTGRPYEQYF
TGTGCCAGCAGCCTCACCGGGACGGGGAGACCCTACGAGCAGTACTTC
>NA|NA|TRBJ2-3|TRBV30
CAWTPVLNSRTDTQYF
TGTGCCTGGACCCCTGTCCTAAACTCACGCACAGATACGCAGTATTTT
>NA|NA|TRBJ2-5|TRBV6-5
CASSRGRKWETQYF
TGTGCCAGCAGCCGGGGACGTAAGTGGGAGACCCAGTACTTC
>TRBD1|NA|TRBJ2-2|TRBV28
CASSRTGGWTGELFF
TGTGCCAGCAGTCGGACAGGGGGATGGACCGGGGAGCTGTTTTTT
>NA|few|TRBJ2-1|TRBV5-1
CASSSPSFNEQFF
TGCGCCAGCAGCTCTCCTAGTTTCAATGAGCAGTTCTTC
>TRBD1|NA|TRBJ1-1|TRBV28
CASSSTGQGAGTEAFF
TGTGCCAGCAGCTCCACGGGACAGGGGGCCGGCACTGAAGCTTTCTTT
>TRBD1|NA|TRBJ1-1|TRBV5-1
CASRLTGDTEAFF
TGCGCCAGCAGGTTAACAGGGGACACTGAAGCTTTCTTT
>TRBD1|few|TRBJ2-7|TRBV27
CASSFSFGRTDREQYF
TGTGCCAGCAGTTTTAGCTTCGGTAGGACTGACAGGGAACAGTACTTC
>TRBD1|NA|TRBJ1-1|TRBV11-2
CASSRSGQNFFMNTEAFF
TGTGCCAGCAGCCGGTCGGGACAGAACTTTTTCATGAACACTGAAGCTTTCTTT